This TCR beta chain was recorded in a study of a mutant IDH1 vaccine in newly diagnosed glioma (dated by TCRdb to the early 2020s). As for the study more broadly: Across visits V03 through V10, patients got a total of eight vaccinations, given in weeks 1, 3, 5, 7, 11, 15, 19 and 23. Vaccination was initiated 4-6 weeks after radiotherapy alone, or concurrently with temozolomide cycles in the chemotherapy-containing groups. Of the 32 treated patients, approximately 62% were male and about 40% were female, and the mean age was approximately 40 years. Before enrollment, patients had received standard therapy of radiotherapy alone, temozolomide alone, or radiochemotherapy with temozolomide; most received the combination. Peripheral blood was collected at six visits: V03 (baseline), V05, V07, V10, V12 and V13. For exploratory analyses, approximately 25 treated patients had longitudinal TCRB deep sequencing done wherever samples were available. General conclusions and limits of the study: The authors noted that analyses of patient blood samples could not be reproduced because of sample limitations. Availability determined which PBMC samples were chosen for TCRB deep sequencing. Pseudoprogression appeared unrelated to alterations in the top peripheral T cell clonotypes detected by TCRB sequencing. Immune responses induced by the vaccine were seen in around 93% of patients across multiple MHC alleles.

Concerning this clone: Which antigen it targets is not known. No much larger clonotype is one base removed from it; base qualities were not supplied.

V lost 6 bases and J lost 8 bases, and the count of bases not matched to a germline gene is 16. CDR1 and CDR2, per the germline V gene, are SNHLY and FYNNEI. The CDR3 contains 17 residues, cysteine and phenylalanine counted. The CDR3 DNA has 51 bases and is translated from base 1. This specimen's time point label, interpreted: week 5, during vaccination. Each vaccine dose, consisting of 300 ug of a 20-mer mutant IDH1 peptide in Montanide, was administered subcutaneously with topical imiquimod. Donors had newly diagnosed WHO grade 3 or 4 IDH1-mutant astrocytomas with loss of nuclear ATRX. The samples were drawn from NOA16, a multicentre, single-arm, open-label phase I trial in Germany that tested a mutant IDH1 peptide vaccine in humans for the first time. Genomic DNA for TCRB sequencing was isolated from EDTA blood with the DNeasy Blood and Tissue Kit. Receptor libraries were prepared by the immunoSEQ multiplex PCR assay. Following the manufacturer's protocol, the hsTCRB Kit was used to amplify rearranged TCR beta chain sequences. An Illumina MiSeq was used to sequence the TCRB libraries. On the study's bioinformatics: Demultiplexing, trimming and gene mapping were performed with the kit vendor's proprietary platform. Entries here come from immuneACCESS through TCRdb and include only in-frame sequences with V and J called. Some clones fail to appear in such tables; in the studies checked, an unresolved V gene covers under half of the shortfall, and the cause of the remainder is unknown. Clonal size and the V and J genes are those of that table, whereas D and trimming came from the DNA. This sample lists some 42,000 clones; approximately 83% were detected once. The ten biggest clones cover about 1.5% of the sample.

The clonotype originates from a man aged 35 to 55 with glioma. Recombination linked TRBV2 to TRBJ1-4; 9 of the junction bases match TRBD1. The sequences come from PBMCs, collected from a glioma patient whose treatment included an IDH1 peptide vaccine. The DNA sequence is given as TGTGCCAGCAGGCCGGGACAGGGAGTTGAGGGAGAGGAAAAACTGTTTTTT. Translation gives CASRPGQGVEGEEKLFF.